What follows describes a single T cell receptor (beta chain). The sample comes from a study of blood T cell repertoires in COVID-19. This CDR3 has 16 amino acids. Germline loops: CDR1 SGHVS, CDR2 FQNEAQ. Trimming shortened V by 5 bases and J by 6 bases, and 22 bases separated the two germline ends. Assay used: immunoSEQ multiplex PCR; TCRdb lists only in-frame clones, some missing. Of hundreds of thousands of clones detected, 65% to 90% appear once; the ten largest clones hold roughly 15%. J is TRBJ1-2 and V is TRBV7-8; a weak D match, TRBD1 (5 bases). The source of this sequence is a human donor in a cohort sampled during active COVID-19. Sequencing was carried out using peripheral blood. CDR3 protein: CASSPVFARGSDGYTF. The DNA of the CDR3 is TGTGCCAGCAGCCCGGTTTTTGCGCGGGGGTCTGATGGCTACACCTTC.